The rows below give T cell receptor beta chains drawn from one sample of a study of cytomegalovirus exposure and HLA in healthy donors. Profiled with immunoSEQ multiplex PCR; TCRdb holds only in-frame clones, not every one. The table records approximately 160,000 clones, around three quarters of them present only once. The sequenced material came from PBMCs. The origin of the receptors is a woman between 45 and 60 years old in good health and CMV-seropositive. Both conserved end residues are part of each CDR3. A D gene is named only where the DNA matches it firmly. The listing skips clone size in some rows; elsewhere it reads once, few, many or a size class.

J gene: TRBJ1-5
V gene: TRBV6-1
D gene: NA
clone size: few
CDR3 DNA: TGTGCCAGCTATAGAGGACAGATTAATCAGCCCCAGCATTTT
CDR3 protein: CASYRGQINQPQHF

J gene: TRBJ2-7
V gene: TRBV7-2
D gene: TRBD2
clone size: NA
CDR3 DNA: TGTGCCAGCAGCTTAGTGGCGCGGGACTACCTTGGGGGCTCCTACGAGCAGTACTTC
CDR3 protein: CASSLVARDYLGGSYEQYF

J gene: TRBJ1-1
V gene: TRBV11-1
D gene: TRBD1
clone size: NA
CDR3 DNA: TGTGCCAGCAGCCCGGACAGGAATCGGAACACTGAAGCTTTCTTT
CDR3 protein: CASSPDRNRNTEAFF

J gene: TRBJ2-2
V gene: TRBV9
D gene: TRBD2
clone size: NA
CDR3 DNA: TGTGCCAGCAGCCGCGGGGGGGCCGACACCGGGGAGCTGTTTTTT
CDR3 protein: CASSRGGADTGELFF

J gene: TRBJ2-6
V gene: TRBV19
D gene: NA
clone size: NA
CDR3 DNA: TGTGCCAGTAGTTGGGCTCCCGCGGGGGGGGCCAACGTCCTGACTTTC
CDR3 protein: CASSWAPAGGANVLTF

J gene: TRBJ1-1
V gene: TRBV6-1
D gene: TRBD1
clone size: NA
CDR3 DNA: TGTGCCAGCAGAACAGGGGCTCCGAACACTGAAGCTTTCTTT
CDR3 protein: CASRTGAPNTEAFF

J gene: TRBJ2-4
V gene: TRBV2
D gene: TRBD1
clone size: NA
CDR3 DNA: TGTGCCAGCAGTGATTCCCCGGGACAGGAAAAAAACATTCAGTACTTC
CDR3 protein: CASSDSPGQEKNIQYF

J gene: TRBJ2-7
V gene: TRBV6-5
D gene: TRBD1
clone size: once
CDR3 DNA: TGTGCCAGCAGTTCCCCCGGGACAGTTACCTACGAGCAGTACTTC
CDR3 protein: CASSSPGTVTYEQYF

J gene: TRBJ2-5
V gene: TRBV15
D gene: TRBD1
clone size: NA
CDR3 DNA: TGTGCCACCAGCATTCAGGGGGCGCCAGGTGAGACCCAGTACTTC
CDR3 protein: CATSIQGAPGETQYF

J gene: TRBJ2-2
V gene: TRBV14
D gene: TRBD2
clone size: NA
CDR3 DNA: TGTGTCAGCAGCCAAGTAGCGGGAGTCGGCACCGGGGAGCTGTTTTTT
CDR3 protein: CVSSQVAGVGTGELFF

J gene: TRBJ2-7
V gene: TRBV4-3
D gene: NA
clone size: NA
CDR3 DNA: TGCGCCAGCAGCCAAGATTCGGGCAGGGGCTACGAGCAGTACTTC
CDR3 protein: CASSQDSGRGYEQYF

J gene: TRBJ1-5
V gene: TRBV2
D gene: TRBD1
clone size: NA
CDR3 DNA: TGTGCCAGCAGTCGTCTGGGACAGGGCCATCAGCCCCAGCATTTT
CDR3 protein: CASSRLGQGHQPQHF

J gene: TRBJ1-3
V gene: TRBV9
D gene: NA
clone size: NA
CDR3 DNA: TGTGCCAGCAGCACCGGGAGTTCTGGAAACACCATATATTTT
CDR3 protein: CASSTGSSGNTIYF

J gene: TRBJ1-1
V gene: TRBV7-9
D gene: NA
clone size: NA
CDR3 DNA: TGTTCCAGCAGCTTAGGTTTGAGAATTAGAGCTTTCTTT
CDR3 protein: CSSSLGLRIRAFF

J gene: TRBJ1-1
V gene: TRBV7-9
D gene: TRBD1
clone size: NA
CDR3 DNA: TGTGCCAGCAGCTTATATCAGGGGGACACTGAAGCTTTCTTT
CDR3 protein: CASSLYQGDTEAFF

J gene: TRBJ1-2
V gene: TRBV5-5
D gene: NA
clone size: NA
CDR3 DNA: TGTGCCAGCAGCTTGGAGAGCCCGGCGGCCTATGGCTACACCTTC
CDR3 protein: CASSLESPAAYGYTF

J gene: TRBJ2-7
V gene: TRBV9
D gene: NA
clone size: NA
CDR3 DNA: TGTGCCAGCAGCGAGGGGACTGATGCCTACGAGCAGTACTTC
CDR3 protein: CASSEGTDAYEQYF

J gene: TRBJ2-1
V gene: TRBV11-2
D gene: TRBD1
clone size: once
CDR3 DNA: TGTGCCAGCAGCTTAGACCCGACAGGGGTCAATGAGCAGTTCTTC
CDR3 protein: CASSLDPTGVNEQFF

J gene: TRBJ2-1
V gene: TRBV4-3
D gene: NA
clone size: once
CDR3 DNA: TGCGCCAGCAGCCAAGATAAGGGAGACAATGAGCAGTTCTTC
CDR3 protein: CASSQDKGDNEQFF

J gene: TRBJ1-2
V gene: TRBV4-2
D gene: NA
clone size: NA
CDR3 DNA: TGTGCCAGCAGCCAGACCGTCGGGGAATTCTATGGCTACACCTTC
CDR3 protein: CASSQTVGEFYGYTF

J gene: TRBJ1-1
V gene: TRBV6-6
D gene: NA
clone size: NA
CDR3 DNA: TGTGCCAGCAGCAAACAGGGTACCACTGAAGCTTTCTTT
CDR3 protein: CASSKQGTTEAFF

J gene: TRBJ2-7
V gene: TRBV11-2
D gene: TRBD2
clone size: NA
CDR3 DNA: TGTGCCAGCAGCCCTCTAGCGGGACCCTACGAGCAGTACTTC
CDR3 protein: CASSPLAGPYEQYF

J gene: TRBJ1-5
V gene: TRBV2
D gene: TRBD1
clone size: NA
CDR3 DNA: TGTGCCAGCACTCTCAGGACAGGGAGCAATCAGCCCCAGCATTTT
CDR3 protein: CASTLRTGSNQPQHF

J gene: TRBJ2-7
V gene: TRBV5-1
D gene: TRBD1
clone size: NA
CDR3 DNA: TGCGCCAGCAGCCTCGGGACAGGGAGGTCGGGCGAGCAGTACTTC
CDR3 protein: CASSLGTGRSGEQYF

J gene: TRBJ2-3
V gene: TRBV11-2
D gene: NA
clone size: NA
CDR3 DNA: TGTGCCAGCTCTGGTTCGGGAGCTGATACGCAGTATTTT
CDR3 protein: CASSGSGADTQYF

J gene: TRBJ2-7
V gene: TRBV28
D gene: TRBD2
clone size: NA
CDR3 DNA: TGTGCCACCTCAGGGGCGGGAGGAGGCCGGGAGCAGTACTTC
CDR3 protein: CATSGAGGGREQYF

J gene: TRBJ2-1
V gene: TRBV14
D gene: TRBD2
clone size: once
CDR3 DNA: TGTGCCAGCAGCCTAGTTAGCGGGTCCTCCTACAATGAGCAGTTCTTC
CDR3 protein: CASSLVSGSSYNEQFF

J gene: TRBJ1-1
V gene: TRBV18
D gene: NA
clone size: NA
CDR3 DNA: TGTGCCAGCTCACCAGAGGGATCTGAAGCTTTCTTT
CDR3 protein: CASSPEGSEAFF

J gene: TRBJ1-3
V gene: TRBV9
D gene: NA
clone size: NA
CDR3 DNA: TGTGCCAGCAGCGGGGCCCTGGCGGGGGAACTCTTCTCTGGAAACACCATATATTTT
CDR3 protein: CASSGALAGELFSGNTIYF

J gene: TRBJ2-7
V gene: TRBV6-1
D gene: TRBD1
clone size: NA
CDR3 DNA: TGTGCCATCAAAAGGGGGCTCGCCTCACTCTACGAGCAGTACTTC
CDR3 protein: CAIKRGLASLYEQYF

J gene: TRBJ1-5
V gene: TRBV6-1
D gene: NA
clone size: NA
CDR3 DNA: TGTGCCAGCAGTGAAGCATATAGCAATCAGCCCCAGCATTTT
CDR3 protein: CASSEAYSNQPQHF

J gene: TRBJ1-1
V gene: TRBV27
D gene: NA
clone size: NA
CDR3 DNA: TGTGCCTCCCGGATAGGGGACACTGAAGCTTTCTTT
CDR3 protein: CASRIGDTEAFF

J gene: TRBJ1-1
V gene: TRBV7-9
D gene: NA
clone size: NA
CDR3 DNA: TGTGCCAGCAGCTTACTAGGCACTGAAGCTTTCTTT
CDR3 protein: CASSLLGTEAFF

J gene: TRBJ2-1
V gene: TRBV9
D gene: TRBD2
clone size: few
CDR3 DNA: TGTGCCAGCAGCCCGACTAGCGGGGGGGCCGATGAGCAGTTCTTC
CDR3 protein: CASSPTSGGADEQFF

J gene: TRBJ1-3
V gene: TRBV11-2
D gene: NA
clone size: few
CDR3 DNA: TGTGCCAGCAGGCTGGGAGGCTCTGGAAACACCATATATTTT
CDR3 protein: CASRLGGSGNTIYF